The present T cell receptor beta chain was sequenced within a study of cytomegalovirus exposure and HLA in healthy donors. Across the study: A previous analysis identified 90 million to 140 million unique TCR beta sequences derived from 180 million or so T cells. Researchers found that about four fifths of just under 400 genotyped donors fell within the Caucasian-associated ancestry cluster.

As to this clone: No antigen is known for it.

The PCR was carried out with 60 Vbeta primers and 13 Jbeta primers. The repertoire was sequenced with immunoSEQ multiplex PCR; TCRdb's copy has only in-frame clones and lacks some. This sample contains 200,000 to 250,000 clones. Trimming removed 7 bases at V and 2 bases at J, with 13 bases between. The germline V gene has CDR1 SNHLY and CDR2 FYNNEI. The CDR3 extends over 14 amino acids. Notes on the study in general: Later analysis indicated greater clonal expansion among HLA-associated TCR beta chains than among equally common other chains.

The TCR originated in a woman aged 30 to 39 in good health and CMV-seropositive. Sequencing was carried out using PBMCs. The chain couples TRBV2 to TRBJ2-3; D may be TRBD1 (5 bases). CDR3 in amino acids: CASKGRTSTDTQYF. The CDR3 nucleotides read TGTGCCAGCAAGGGCAGGACATCCACAGATACGCAGTATTTT.